A selection of T cell receptor beta chains follows, all from one sample in a study of T-cell memory formation after mild COVID-19. TCRdb called the 5' RACE reads again in MiXCR, with one record for every CDR3 protein. The repertoire consists of around 510,000 distinct CDR3 sequences, with less than 25% occurring once and the leading ten covering around 8.4%. Sequenced sample: PBMCs or a T cell subset sorted from them (not recorded which). These receptors originate from an adult woman who had mild COVID-19 (a few samples of this study predate the infection). Cell type and time point are not known. CDR3s include the opening cysteine and the closing phenylalanine or tryptophan. The D gene is left open where the match is weak. Not every row has a clone size; where given, it reads once, few, many or a size class.

V gene: TRBV12-3/TRBV12-4
clone size: NA
D gene: NA
J gene: TRBJ2-7
CDR3 protein: CASSLGAGFYEQYF
CDR3 DNA: TGTGCCAGCAGTTTGGGGGCCGGATTCTACGAGCAGTACTTC

V gene: TRBV7-3
clone size: NA
D gene: TRBD2
J gene: TRBJ2-7
CDR3 protein: CASSLAGGKVEQYF
CDR3 DNA: TGTGCCAGCAGCCTAGCGGGGGGGAAGGTCGAGCAGTACTTC

V gene: TRBV5-6
clone size: NA
D gene: TRBD2
J gene: TRBJ2-3
CDR3 protein: CASSLEGLASPTDTQYF
CDR3 DNA: TGTGCCAGCAGCTTGGAGGGACTAGCGTCCCCCACAGATACGCAGTATTTT

V gene: TRBV29-1
clone size: NA
D gene: NA
J gene: TRBJ2-5
CDR3 protein: CSVGRGVLYQETQYF
CDR3 DNA: TGCAGCGTTGGGCGCGGGGTGTTGTACCAAGAGACCCAGTACTTC

V gene: TRBV20-1
clone size: NA
D gene: TRBD1
J gene: TRBJ1-5
CDR3 protein: CSASPGTGSGNQPQHF
CDR3 DNA: TGCAGTGCTAGCCCCGGGACAGGGTCAGGCAATCAGCCCCAGCATTTT

V gene: TRBV29-1
clone size: few
D gene: NA
J gene: TRBJ2-1
CDR3 protein: CSVWGERVANEQFF
CDR3 DNA: TGCAGCGTTTGGGGTGAGAGGGTGGCCAATGAGCAGTTCTTC

V gene: TRBV19
clone size: few
D gene: TRBD2
J gene: TRBJ2-1
CDR3 protein: CASSMGLADEQFF
CDR3 DNA: TGTGCCAGTAGTATGGGACTAGCCGATGAGCAGTTCTTC

V gene: TRBV5-4
clone size: NA
D gene: NA
J gene: TRBJ2-5
CDR3 protein: CASSGDGPRGLLQETQYF
CDR3 DNA: TGTGCCAGCAGCGGTGACGGCCCTCGGGGGCTCCTCCAAGAGACCCAGTACTTC

V gene: TRBV6-1
clone size: NA
D gene: NA
J gene: TRBJ1-1
CDR3 protein: CASDSGTNTEAFF
CDR3 DNA: TGTGCCAGTGACTCCGGGACGAACACTGAAGCTTTCTTT

V gene: TRBV7-3
clone size: few
D gene: TRBD1
J gene: TRBJ1-2
CDR3 protein: CASSPGTGPNYGYTF
CDR3 DNA: TGTGCCAGCAGCCCAGGGACAGGACCTAACTATGGCTACACCTTC

V gene: TRBV18
clone size: NA
D gene: NA
J gene: TRBJ1-1
CDR3 protein: CASSPPAQGQNTEAFF
CDR3 DNA: TGTGCCAGCTCACCACCCGCGCAGGGTCAGAACACTGAAGCTTTCTTT

V gene: TRBV3-1
clone size: NA
D gene: TRBD2
J gene: TRBJ2-7
CDR3 protein: CASSQAWEGYEQYF
CDR3 DNA: TGTGCCAGCAGCCAAGCATGGGAGGGGTACGAGCAGTACTTC

V gene: TRBV18
clone size: NA
D gene: TRBD2
J gene: TRBJ2-7
CDR3 protein: CASSRQREAGEQYF
CDR3 DNA: TGTGCCAGCTCACGTCAGCGGGAGGCGGGAGAGCAGTACTTC

V gene: TRBV14
clone size: NA
D gene: NA
J gene: TRBJ2-3
CDR3 protein: CASSHRPGTDTQYF
CDR3 DNA: TGTGCCAGCAGCCATCGTCCAGGTACAGATACGCAGTATTTT

V gene: TRBV12-3/TRBV12-4
clone size: few
D gene: NA
J gene: TRBJ1-5
CDR3 protein: CASSLGLLGNQPQHF
CDR3 DNA: TGTGCCAGCAGTTTAGGGCTTTTAGGCAATCAGCCCCAGCATTTT

V gene: TRBV7-9
clone size: NA
D gene: NA
J gene: TRBJ1-5
CDR3 protein: CASSSWTRGSNQPQHF
CDR3 DNA: TGTGCCAGCAGCTCATGGACCAGGGGAAGCAATCAGCCCCAGCATTTT

V gene: TRBV20-1
clone size: NA
D gene: NA
J gene: TRBJ2-7
CDR3 protein: CSARELVNNYEQYF
CDR3 DNA: TGCAGTGCTAGAGAATTAGTTAATAACTACGAGCAGTACTTC

V gene: TRBV29-1
clone size: NA
D gene: NA
J gene: TRBJ1-2
CDR3 protein: CSVEYSYGYTF
CDR3 DNA: TGCAGCGTTGAGTATTCATATGGCTACACCTTC

V gene: TRBV6-6
clone size: NA
D gene: TRBD1
J gene: TRBJ2-1
CDR3 protein: CASSYSIAQGVHNEQFF
CDR3 DNA: TGTGCCAGCAGTTACTCGATCGCACAGGGGGTACACAATGAGCAGTTCTTC

V gene: TRBV14
clone size: few
D gene: TRBD2
J gene: TRBJ2-3
CDR3 protein: CASSRASGSTDTQYF
CDR3 DNA: TGTGCCAGCAGCCGGGCTAGCGGGAGCACAGATACGCAGTATTTT

V gene: TRBV7-9
clone size: NA
D gene: NA
J gene: TRBJ2-1
CDR3 protein: CASSQVGVSYNEQFF
CDR3 DNA: TGTGCCAGCAGCCAAGTAGGGGTGTCCTACAATGAGCAGTTCTTC

V gene: TRBV6-6
clone size: NA
D gene: NA
J gene: TRBJ2-7
CDR3 protein: CASSYAQVSSYEQYF
CDR3 DNA: TGTGCCAGCAGTTACGCCCAGGTTAGCTCCTACGAGCAGTACTTC

V gene: TRBV15
clone size: once
D gene: NA
J gene: TRBJ2-5
CDR3 protein: CATSRDLAGVGGETQYF
CDR3 DNA: TGTGCCACCAGCAGAGATCTTGCAGGGGTCGGCGGAGAGACCCAGTACTTC

V gene: TRBV7-8
clone size: NA
D gene: TRBD2
J gene: TRBJ2-1
CDR3 protein: CASSLVVTSGRAAYNEQFF
CDR3 DNA: TGTGCCAGCAGCTTAGTTGTGACTAGCGGGCGGGCCGCGTACAATGAGCAGTTCTTC

V gene: TRBV15
clone size: NA
D gene: NA
J gene: TRBJ2-2
CDR3 protein: CATSLFTGELFF
CDR3 DNA: TGTGCCACCAGCCTGTTCACCGGGGAGCTGTTTTTT

V gene: TRBV7-3
clone size: NA
D gene: TRBD2
J gene: TRBJ2-1
CDR3 protein: CASSLVGSGGNEQFF
CDR3 DNA: TGTGCCAGCAGCTTAGTAGGTAGCGGGGGTAATGAGCAGTTCTTC

V gene: TRBV24-1
clone size: NA
D gene: NA
J gene: TRBJ2-7
CDR3 protein: CATSDPRAGSAEQYF
CDR3 DNA: TGTGCCACCAGTGATCCCCGGGCAGGGTCCGCCGAGCAGTACTTC

V gene: TRBV29-1
clone size: few
D gene: TRBD2
J gene: TRBJ2-1
CDR3 protein: CSVEFGGSSYNEQFF
CDR3 DNA: TGCAGCGTTGAATTTGGCGGGAGCTCCTACAATGAGCAGTTCTTC

V gene: TRBV7-2
clone size: NA
D gene: NA
J gene: TRBJ1-4
CDR3 protein: CASSLAGAGEKLFF
CDR3 DNA: TGTGCCAGCAGCTTAGCGGGGGCTGGTGAAAAACTGTTTTTT

V gene: TRBV30
clone size: NA
D gene: NA
J gene: TRBJ2-5
CDR3 protein: CAWTNRETQYF
CDR3 DNA: TGTGCCTGGACCAATAGGGAGACCCAGTACTTC

V gene: TRBV7-2
clone size: many
D gene: NA
J gene: TRBJ2-3
CDR3 protein: CASSLIGAFSTDTQYF
CDR3 DNA: TGTGCCAGCAGCTTAATTGGAGCTTTTAGCACAGATACGCAGTATTTT

V gene: TRBV12-3/TRBV12-4
clone size: NA
D gene: TRBD1
J gene: TRBJ1-2
CDR3 protein: CASTRDLFDRGTNYGYTF
CDR3 DNA: TGTGCCAGCACCAGGGACCTCTTTGACAGGGGAACTAACTATGGCTACACCTTC

V gene: TRBV29-1
clone size: NA
D gene: NA
J gene: TRBJ2-5
CDR3 protein: CSVTGRETQYF
CDR3 DNA: TGCAGCGTGACGGGCCGGGAGACCCAGTACTTC

V gene: TRBV4-1
clone size: NA
D gene: TRBD1
J gene: TRBJ1-3
CDR3 protein: CASSQGDSTGPPTIYF
CDR3 DNA: TGCGCCAGCAGCCAAGGGGACAGCACCGGTCCCCCCACCATATATTTT

V gene: TRBV15
clone size: few
D gene: TRBD2
J gene: TRBJ2-1
CDR3 protein: CATAGGSSFNEQFF
CDR3 DNA: TGTGCCACCGCCGGGGGGAGCAGCTTCAATGAGCAGTTCTTC

V gene: TRBV7-9
clone size: many
D gene: TRBD1
J gene: TRBJ1-1
CDR3 protein: CASSPTGGNTEAFF
CDR3 DNA: TGTGCCAGCAGCCCGACAGGGGGCAACACTGAAGCTTTCTTT

V gene: TRBV24-1
clone size: few
D gene: NA
J gene: TRBJ2-3
CDR3 protein: CATSDPLPAELTDTQYF
CDR3 DNA: TGTGCCACCAGTGATCCACTACCAGCGGAACTCACAGATACGCAGTATTTT

V gene: TRBV20-1
clone size: NA
D gene: TRBD2
J gene: TRBJ2-1
CDR3 protein: CSASSGRADNEQFF
CDR3 DNA: TGCAGTGCTAGTAGCGGGAGGGCCGACAATGAGCAGTTCTTC

V gene: TRBV20-1
clone size: NA
D gene: TRBD1
J gene: TRBJ1-2
CDR3 protein: CSARDQGAGYGYTF
CDR3 DNA: TGCAGTGCTAGAGATCAGGGGGCTGGCTATGGCTACACCTTC

V gene: TRBV7-9
clone size: many
D gene: TRBD1
J gene: TRBJ1-4
CDR3 protein: CASSLGQMVGEKLFF
CDR3 DNA: TGTGCCAGCAGCTTGGGACAGATGGTGGGTGAAAAACTGTTTTTT

V gene: TRBV27
clone size: few
D gene: TRBD1
J gene: TRBJ1-1
CDR3 protein: CASRGQSRNTEAFF
CDR3 DNA: TGTGCCAGCAGGGGACAGTCCAGGAACACTGAAGCTTTCTTT

V gene: TRBV5-1
clone size: NA
D gene: NA
J gene: TRBJ2-7
CDR3 protein: CASSLETATHYEQYF
CDR3 DNA: TGCGCCAGCAGCTTGGAGACCGCTACACACTACGAGCAGTACTTC

V gene: TRBV7-9
clone size: few
D gene: NA
J gene: TRBJ1-4
CDR3 protein: CASSLVPGRGRNEKLFF
CDR3 DNA: TGTGCCAGCAGCTTAGTCCCTGGACGGGGCCGTAACGAAAAACTGTTTTTT

V gene: TRBV5-1
clone size: few
D gene: TRBD2
J gene: TRBJ2-3
CDR3 protein: CASSPLAGGPGTDTQYF
CDR3 DNA: TGCGCCAGCAGCCCACTAGCGGGGGGGCCTGGCACAGATACGCAGTATTTT

V gene: TRBV13
clone size: few
D gene: TRBD2
J gene: TRBJ2-7
CDR3 protein: CASSLGLAGTLEQYF
CDR3 DNA: TGTGCCAGCAGCTTAGGACTAGCGGGTACCCTCGAGCAGTACTTC

V gene: TRBV6-6
clone size: NA
D gene: TRBD2
J gene: TRBJ2-7
CDR3 protein: CASRSSGRSYEQYF
CDR3 DNA: TGTGCCAGCCGCTCCAGCGGGAGAAGCTACGAGCAGTACTTC

V gene: TRBV12-3/TRBV12-4
clone size: few
D gene: TRBD2
J gene: TRBJ2-3
CDR3 protein: CASSSRSGGRYSTDTQYF
CDR3 DNA: TGTGCCAGCAGTTCCCGTAGCGGGGGACGGTACTCGACAGATACGCAGTATTTT

V gene: TRBV6-5
clone size: NA
D gene: NA
J gene: TRBJ2-3
CDR3 protein: CASSYEVPSPTSTDTQYF
CDR3 DNA: TGTGCCAGCAGTTACGAGGTCCCCTCCCCTACTAGCACAGATACGCAGTATTTT

V gene: TRBV20-1
clone size: few
D gene: NA
J gene: TRBJ2-3
CDR3 protein: CSASRVDTQYF
CDR3 DNA: TGCAGTGCTAGTCGGGTGGATACGCAGTATTTT